These 2 T cell receptor beta chains were all obtained from the same sample, sequenced in a study of glioma-infiltrating T cells after dendritic cell vaccination. Produced via immunoSEQ multiplex PCR; TCRdb's table is partial and in-frame only. The sample has 55,000 to 75,000 clones, 70% to 85% seen once; the top ten hold 15% to 18%. The time point denotes: after dendritic cell vaccination, including at tumor progression/relapse. The sample was blood, taken after dendritic cell vaccination. The source of these receptors is a human donor with glioblastoma.

This clone came up a few times. This chain joins TRBV30 and TRBJ2-5; D ambiguous. Trimming pared 3 bases from V and 0 bases from J, leaving 8 bases between. The germline gives CDR1 GTSNPN, CDR2 SVGIG (reference sequence). The CDR3 extends over 13 amino acids. CDR3 amino acids: CAWSELYQETQYF. In DNA, the CDR3 is TGTGCCTGGAGCGAGCTCTACCAAGAGACCCAGTACTTC.

V usage is TRBV7-2 and J usage is TRBJ1-2, with 8 bases aligning to TRBD1. J lost 1 base, V lost 5 bases, and 6 bases had no gene match. The CDR3 runs to 15 residues. CDR1 is SGHTA, CDR2 FQGNSA, per germline. CDR3 protein: CASSLGTGNNYGYTF. CDR3 bases: TGTGCCAGCAGCCTAGGGACAGGAAATAACTATGGCTACACCTTC. Filled out from reference TRBV7-2 and TRBJ1-2, the complete variable domain reads GAGVSQSPSNKVTEKGKDVELRCDPISGHTALYWYRQSLGQGLEFLIYFQGNSAPDKSGLPSDRFSAERTGGSVSTLTIQRTQQEDSAVYLCASSLGTGNNYGYTFGSGTRLTVV.